This T cell receptor (beta chain) was observed in a study of early T cells in non-severe SARS-CoV-2 infection. Across the whole study: Sequencing used unsorted whole-blood bulk RNA, so chains lack pairing. Study observations and caveats: A preference for anti-spike CD8 responses marked VDJdb matching, which missed private and CD4 specificities.

This CDR3 spans 16 amino acids. Germline loops: CDR1 SGHRS, CDR2 YFSETQ. V shed 4 bases and J 7 bases; nucleotides not matched to a gene: 15. Remarks on this clonotype: Its antigen remains unknown.

Individual cDNA molecules were tagged with unique molecular identifiers. TCRdb reprocessed the 5' RACE reads with MiXCR, giving one entry per CDR3 protein. Of approximately 90,000 distinct CDR3 sequences detected, about an eighth appear once; the ten largest clones hold 3.5% to 5%. This chain links TRBV5-1 with TRBJ1-2, with TRBD1 matching over 8 bases. The specimen comprised whole blood, sampled at baseline. The origin of this receptor is an adult who was a healthcare worker with PCR-confirmed SARS-CoV-2 infection or an uninfected control (not recorded which). CDR3 sequence reads: CASSSSPGQVGSGYTF. CDR3 nucleotide sequence: TGCGCCAGCAGCAGCTCCCCGGGACAGGTGGGCTCTGGCTACACCTTC. Full variable domain (missing parts from reference TRBV5-1 and TRBJ1-2): KAGVTQTPRYLIKTRGQQVTLSCSPISGHRSVSWYQQTPGQGLQFLFEYFSETQRNKGNFPGRFSGRQFSNSRSEMNVSTLELGDSALYLCASSSSPGQVGSGYTFGSGTRLTVV.